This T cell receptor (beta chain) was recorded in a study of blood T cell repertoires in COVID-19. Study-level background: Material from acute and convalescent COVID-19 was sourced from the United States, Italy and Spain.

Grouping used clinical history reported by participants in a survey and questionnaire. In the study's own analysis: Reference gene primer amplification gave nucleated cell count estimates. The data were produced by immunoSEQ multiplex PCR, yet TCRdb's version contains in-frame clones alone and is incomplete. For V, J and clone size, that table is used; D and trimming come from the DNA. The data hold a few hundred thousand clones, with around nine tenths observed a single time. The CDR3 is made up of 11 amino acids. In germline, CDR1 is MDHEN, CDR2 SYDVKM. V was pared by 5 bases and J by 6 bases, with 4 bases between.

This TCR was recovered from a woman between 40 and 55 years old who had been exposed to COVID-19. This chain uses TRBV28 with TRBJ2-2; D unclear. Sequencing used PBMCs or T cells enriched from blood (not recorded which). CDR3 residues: CASSRAGELFF. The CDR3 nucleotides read TGTGCCAGCAGTAGAGCCGGGGAGCTGTTTTTT.